Listed below are T cell receptor beta chains from one sample, sequenced in a study of metastatic and nonmetastatic thyroid tumors. TCRdb re-called the PCR reads via MiXCR. Among about 20,000 clones listed, approximately 16% were seen once. The sequenced sample was tumor tissue. All receptors come from a female donor with papillary thyroid cancer or a benign thyroid nodule (not recorded which). Some clones in this sample may be carry-over from other donors' samples. The CDR3 runs from the conserved cysteine through the conserved F or W. The D gene is left open where the match is weak. Not all rows give a size; the values are once, few, many and, for expanded clones, a class.

d_gene: TRBD1; abundance: -; v_gene: TRBV18; j_gene: TRBJ1-6; CDR3aa: CASSGLGQVSHFGPPLHF; CDR3nt: TGTGCCAGCTCAGGCCTCGGACAGGTAAGCCACTTTGGGCCACCCCTCCACTTT
d_gene: -; abundance: many; v_gene: TRBV5-6; j_gene: TRBJ1-5; CDR3aa: CASSPPPPEGGTPGQPQHF; CDR3nt: TGTGCCAGCAGCCCCCCCCCCCCAGAGGGGGGTACTCCGGGGCAGCCCCAGCATTTT
d_gene: -; abundance: medium-sized; v_gene: TRBV25-1; j_gene: TRBJ2-5; CDR3aa: CASTAAGYYQETQYF; CDR3nt: TGTGCCAGCACGGCCGCCGGGTACTACCAAGAGACCCAGTACTTC
d_gene: TRBD1; abundance: many; v_gene: TRBV11-1; j_gene: TRBJ2-1; CDR3aa: CASSLGQPYNEQFF; CDR3nt: TGTGCCAGCAGCTTGGGACAGCCCTACAATGAGCAGTTCTTC
d_gene: -; abundance: -; v_gene: TRBV5-1; j_gene: TRBJ2-3; CDR3aa: CASGLSGWSPDTQYF; CDR3nt: TGCGCCAGCGGCTTGAGCGGGTGGTCCCCAGATACGCAGTATTTT
d_gene: -; abundance: few; v_gene: TRBV27; j_gene: TRBJ2-6; CDR3aa: CASSSHFWANVLTF; CDR3nt: TGTGCCAGCAGTTCCCACTTTTGGGCCAACGTCCTGACTTTC
d_gene: TRBD1; abundance: many; v_gene: TRBV7-6; j_gene: TRBJ1-2; CDR3aa: CAISTGTGDGYTF; CDR3nt: TGTGCCATAAGTACCGGGACAGGGGATGGCTACACCTTC
d_gene: -; abundance: many; v_gene: TRBV15; j_gene: TRBJ2-5; CDR3aa: CATRGGYEETQYF; CDR3nt: TGTGCCACCAGAGGGGGGTATGAAGAGACCCAGTACTTC
d_gene: -; abundance: -; v_gene: TRBV4-1; j_gene: TRBJ2-1; CDR3aa: CASIQELERWGSEQFF; CDR3nt: TGCGCCAGCATCCAAGAACTGGAGCGGTGGGGGAGTGAGCAGTTCTTC
d_gene: -; abundance: -; v_gene: TRBV11-2; j_gene: TRBJ1-4; CDR3aa: CASSLPFGSASRNEKLFF; CDR3nt: TGTGCCAGCAGCTTGCCGTTTGGTTCAGCTAGCAGGAATGAAAAACTGTTTTTT
d_gene: TRBD1; abundance: many; v_gene: TRBV20-1; j_gene: TRBJ2-7; CDR3aa: CSARDPGQGVHEQYF; CDR3nt: TGCAGTGCTAGAGACCCGGGACAGGGGGTCCACGAGCAGTACTTC
d_gene: -; abundance: many; v_gene: TRBV15; j_gene: TRBJ2-5; CDR3aa: CATSRAGGWGETQYF; CDR3nt: TGTGCCACCAGCAGAGCTGGCGGGTGGGGAGAGACCCAGTACTTC
d_gene: -; abundance: many; v_gene: TRBV7-2; j_gene: TRBJ2-1; CDR3aa: CASSLLYWAGAINEQFF; CDR3nt: TGTGCCAGCAGCTTACTTTATTGGGCGGGGGCTATCAATGAGCAGTTCTTC
d_gene: -; abundance: few; v_gene: TRBV19; j_gene: TRBJ1-6; CDR3aa: CASSSPWQANSPLHF; CDR3nt: TGTGCCAGTAGTTCCCCTTGGCAGGCAAATTCACCCCTCCACTTT
d_gene: -; abundance: -; v_gene: TRBV28; j_gene: TRBJ1-5; CDR3aa: CAAAQRPNQPQHF; CDR3nt: TGTGCCGCAGCCCAGCGACCCAATCAGCCCCAGCATTTT
d_gene: TRBD1; abundance: many; v_gene: TRBV5-6; j_gene: TRBJ1-4; CDR3aa: CASSPADRVGEKLFF; CDR3nt: TGTGCCAGCAGCCCGGCGGACAGGGTAGGAGAAAAACTGTTTTTT
d_gene: -; abundance: -; v_gene: TRBV6-1; j_gene: TRBJ1-1; CDR3aa: CASSAQIRQLNTEAFF; CDR3nt: TGTGCCAGCAGCGCCCAGATTAGACAGTTGAACACTGAAGCTTTCTTT
d_gene: TRBD1; abundance: many; v_gene: TRBV30; j_gene: TRBJ1-5; CDR3aa: CAWRLQGGRHQPQHF; CDR3nt: TGTGCCTGGAGGTTACAAGGGGGCCGACATCAGCCCCAGCATTTT
d_gene: TRBD2; abundance: many; v_gene: TRBV20-1; j_gene: TRBJ2-2; CDR3aa: CSAILREVGTGELFF; CDR3nt: TGCAGTGCTATTTTGCGGGAGGTTGGGACCGGGGAGCTGTTTTTT
d_gene: -; abundance: many; v_gene: TRBV3-1; j_gene: TRBJ2-4; CDR3aa: CASSQVRRAKNIQYF; CDR3nt: TGTGCCAGCAGCCAAGTAAGACGGGCCAAAAACATTCAGTACTTC
d_gene: -; abundance: many; v_gene: TRBV12-3/TRBV12-4; j_gene: TRBJ2-3; CDR3aa: CASSFSGGRDTQYF; CDR3nt: TGTGCCAGCAGTTTCTCTGGGGGCAGGGATACGCAGTATTTT
d_gene: -; abundance: medium-sized; v_gene: TRBV7-3; j_gene: TRBJ2-7; CDR3aa: CASSLYYEQYF; CDR3nt: TGTGCCAGCAGCCTTTACTACGAGCAGTACTTC
d_gene: -; abundance: many; v_gene: TRBV5-1; j_gene: TRBJ1-1; CDR3aa: CASSPRGNTEAFF; CDR3nt: TGCGCCAGCAGCCCGCGTGGGAACACTGAAGCTTTCTTT
d_gene: -; abundance: -; v_gene: TRBV6-1; j_gene: TRBJ1-5; CDR3aa: CACSEIFGERNQPQHF; CDR3nt: TGTGCCTGCAGCGAAATCTTCGGGGAACGGAATCAGCCCCAGCATTTT
d_gene: -; abundance: many; v_gene: TRBV14; j_gene: TRBJ2-7; CDR3aa: CASSQASGTTSEQYF; CDR3nt: TGTGCCAGCAGCCAAGCGTCGGGCACCACTTCCGAGCAGTACTTC
d_gene: -; abundance: few; v_gene: TRBV15; j_gene: TRBJ2-7; CDR3aa: CATSRDGGDEQYF; CDR3nt: TGTGCCACCAGCAGAGATGGTGGGGATGAGCAGTACTTC
d_gene: -; abundance: medium-sized; v_gene: TRBV27; j_gene: TRBJ1-6; CDR3aa: CASSLVGRDSPLHF; CDR3nt: TGTGCCAGCAGTTTGGTCGGGAGGGATTCACCCCTCCACTTT
d_gene: -; abundance: -; v_gene: TRBV28; j_gene: TRBJ1-1; CDR3aa: CASSFPLRGDNTESFF; CDR3nt: TGTGCCAGCAGTTTCCCCCTAAGGGGAGATAACACTGAATCTTTCTTT
d_gene: -; abundance: -; v_gene: TRBV7-8; j_gene: TRBJ1-2; CDR3aa: CASSPTQRNYGYTF; CDR3nt: TGTGCCAGCAGCCCAACACAGAGGAACTATGGCTACACCTTC
d_gene: -; abundance: many; v_gene: TRBV20-1; j_gene: TRBJ1-6; CDR3aa: CSASDPLGNSPLHF; CDR3nt: TGCAGTGCTTCAGACCCCTTGGGCAATTCACCCCTCCACTTT
d_gene: -; abundance: -; v_gene: TRBV6-2/TRBV6-3; j_gene: TRBJ1-4; CDR3aa: CASSPNYRAGKLFF; CDR3nt: TGTGCCAGCAGTCCTAATTACAGGGCAGGGAAACTGTTTTTT
d_gene: -; abundance: medium-sized; v_gene: TRBV6-1; j_gene: TRBJ1-5; CDR3aa: CASSWQGGGQPQHF; CDR3nt: TGTGCCAGCAGTTGGCAGGGAGGTGGTCAGCCCCAGCATTTT
d_gene: -; abundance: -; v_gene: TRBV12-3/TRBV12-4; j_gene: TRBJ1-5; CDR3aa: CASSPGASPNQPKHF; CDR3nt: TGTGCCAGCAGCCCTGGGGCGTCTCCCAATCAGCCCAAGCATTTT
d_gene: -; abundance: medium-sized; v_gene: TRBV27; j_gene: TRBJ1-6; CDR3aa: CASSLRDGNSPLHF; CDR3nt: TGTGCCAGCAGTTTGAGGGACGGGAATTCACCCCTCCACTTT
d_gene: -; abundance: many; v_gene: TRBV5-1; j_gene: TRBJ2-5; CDR3aa: CASSLLGIMETQYF; CDR3nt: TGCGCCAGCAGCTTGTTAGGGATAATGGAGACCCAGTACTTC
d_gene: -; abundance: -; v_gene: TRBV27; j_gene: TRBJ1-2; CDR3aa: CASRGLCSANYGYTF; CDR3nt: TGTGCCAGCAGGGGCCTGTGCAGCGCTAACTATGGCTACACCTTC
d_gene: -; abundance: many; v_gene: TRBV5-1; j_gene: TRBJ1-6; CDR3aa: CASSLDSVSLNSPLHF; CDR3nt: TGCGCCAGCAGCTTGGACTCTGTTAGTCTTAATTCACCCCTCCACTTT
d_gene: -; abundance: -; v_gene: TRBV7-6; j_gene: TRBJ1-5; CDR3aa: CASSLGTGCIGQPQHF; CDR3nt: TGTGCCAGCAGCCTAGGGACGGGTTGCATCGGTCAGCCCCAGCATTTT
d_gene: -; abundance: many; v_gene: TRBV7-3; j_gene: TRBJ2-1; CDR3aa: CASSEQGSGNDEQFF; CDR3nt: TGTGCCAGCAGCGAACAGGGCAGCGGGAACGATGAGCAGTTCTTC
d_gene: TRBD1; abundance: many; v_gene: TRBV11-3; j_gene: TRBJ2-1; CDR3aa: CASSSRDRGSYNEQFF; CDR3nt: TGTGCCAGCAGCTCCCGGGACAGGGGCTCCTACAATGAGCAGTTCTTC
d_gene: -; abundance: many; v_gene: TRBV6-1; j_gene: TRBJ1-4; CDR3aa: CASRNIATNEKLFF; CDR3nt: TGTGCCAGCAGAAATATTGCAACTAATGAAAAACTGTTTTTT
d_gene: -; abundance: many; v_gene: TRBV20-1; j_gene: TRBJ1-2; CDR3aa: CSARDFTGRANYGYTF; CDR3nt: TGCAGTGCTAGAGATTTTACCGGACGCGCTAACTATGGCTACACCTTC
d_gene: -; abundance: medium-sized; v_gene: TRBV6-2/TRBV6-3; j_gene: TRBJ2-7; CDR3aa: CASSYSKGRHEQYF; CDR3nt: TGTGCCAGCAGTTATTCTAAGGGCCGCCACGAGCAGTACTTC
d_gene: -; abundance: -; v_gene: TRBV30; j_gene: TRBJ1-6; CDR3aa: CAWSETTGYNSPLHF; CDR3nt: TGTGCCTGGAGTGAGACGACGGGATATAATTCACCCCTCCACTTT
d_gene: TRBD2; abundance: -; v_gene: TRBV6-2/TRBV6-3; j_gene: TRBJ2-5; CDR3aa: CASSYGTSSETQYF; CDR3nt: TGTGCCAGCAGTTACGGGACTAGCTCTGAGACCCAGTACTTC
d_gene: -; abundance: few; v_gene: TRBV6-5; j_gene: TRBJ2-1; CDR3aa: CASSYRRSGASNNEQFF; CDR3nt: TGTGCCAGCAGTTACCGTCGCTCCGGGGCAAGTAACAATGAGCAGTTCTTC
d_gene: -; abundance: -; v_gene: TRBV11-1; j_gene: TRBJ1-3; CDR3aa: CASSFRGGWDSGNTIYF; CDR3nt: TGTGCCAGCAGCTTCCGTGGTGGTTGGGACTCTGGAAACACCATATATTTT
d_gene: -; abundance: many; v_gene: TRBV30; j_gene: TRBJ2-2; CDR3aa: CAPQGELFF; CDR3nt: TGTGCCCCACAGGGGGAGCTGTTTTTT
d_gene: TRBD1; abundance: many; v_gene: TRBV10-2; j_gene: TRBJ1-1; CDR3aa: CASKLTGANTEAFF; CDR3nt: TGCGCCAGCAAACTAACAGGGGCGAACACTGAAGCTTTCTTT
d_gene: -; abundance: medium-sized; v_gene: TRBV6-1; j_gene: TRBJ2-7; CDR3aa: CASSRQDHSYEQYF; CDR3nt: TGTGCCAGCAGTCGACAGGACCATTCCTACGAGCAGTACTTC
d_gene: -; abundance: many; v_gene: TRBV5-7; j_gene: TRBJ2-3; CDR3aa: CASSSVRGRHTPSADTQYF; CDR3nt: TGTGCCAGCAGCTCGGTCCGGGGGAGACACACTCCTAGCGCAGATACGCAGTATTTT
d_gene: -; abundance: few; v_gene: TRBV6-2/TRBV6-3; j_gene: TRBJ1-2; CDR3aa: CASSRGALVNYGYTF; CDR3nt: TGTGCCAGCAGTAGAGGGGCCCTGGTGAACTATGGCTACACCTTC
d_gene: -; abundance: many; v_gene: TRBV2; j_gene: TRBJ2-7; CDR3aa: CASRETYEQYF; CDR3nt: TGTGCCAGCAGGGAGACTTACGAGCAGTACTTC
d_gene: -; abundance: -; v_gene: TRBV2; j_gene: TRBJ2-2; CDR3aa: CASRLNRANTGDLFF; CDR3nt: TGTGCCAGCAGACTAAACAGGGCGAACACCGGGGATCTGTTTTTT
d_gene: TRBD1; abundance: many; v_gene: TRBV6-1; j_gene: TRBJ1-2; CDR3aa: CASSPSGTGETF; CDR3nt: TGTGCCAGCAGCCCGTCCGGGACAGGAGAAACCTTC
d_gene: -; abundance: few; v_gene: TRBV24-1; j_gene: TRBJ2-3; CDR3aa: CATSLAGTPSTDTQYF; CDR3nt: TGTGCCACCAGCCTCGCCGGGACTCCTAGCACAGATACGCAGTATTTT
d_gene: TRBD2; abundance: few; v_gene: TRBV6-1; j_gene: TRBJ2-2; CDR3aa: CASSAEGLAGAWELFF; CDR3nt: TGTGCCAGCAGTGCTGAGGGACTAGCGGGTGCCTGGGAGCTGTTTTTT
d_gene: TRBD1; abundance: -; v_gene: TRBV5-1; j_gene: TRBJ2-7; CDR3aa: CASRQTGAYEQYF; CDR3nt: TGCGCCAGCAGGCAGACAGGGGCCTACGAGCAGTACTTC
d_gene: -; abundance: few; v_gene: TRBV4-1; j_gene: TRBJ1-5; CDR3aa: CASSQAWSDNQPHHF; CDR3nt: TGCGCCAGCAGCCAGGCCTGGTCCGATAATCAGCCCCACCATTTT
d_gene: TRBD1; abundance: many; v_gene: TRBV30; j_gene: TRBJ1-4; CDR3aa: CAWNRRGTGSEKLFF; CDR3nt: TGTGCCTGGAACAGAAGGGGGACAGGGAGTGAAAAACTGTTTTTT